The clone carrying this TCR beta chain appeared a few times. This sample is drawn from a study of cytomegalovirus exposure and HLA in healthy donors. In the PCR, 60 Vbeta and 13 Jbeta primers were used. Clones were sequenced by immunoSEQ multiplex PCR, and TCRdb holds only the in-frame ones, with some missing. This sample yields over 95,000 clones, of which about three quarters are seen a single time; 9.5% to 15% belongs to the top ten. Trimming at V came to 4 bases and at J to 2 bases, leaving 6 bases not matched to a gene. CDR1 is SGHNT, CDR2 YYREEE, per germline (reference sequence). The CDR3 is made up of 15 amino acids.

The chain has TRBV5-4 and TRBJ2-7; the match to TRBD1 covers 10 bases. Sequencing used PBMCs. This sequence was found in a woman aged 40 to 49 in good health and CMV-seropositive. This CDR3 reads CASSPPGQGTYEQYF. The CDR3 DNA is TGTGCCAGCAGCCCCCCGGGACAGGGGACCTACGAGCAGTACTTC.